This TCR beta chain was obtained from a study of CD8 T cells in Susac syndrome. Sequencing of TCR beta was carried out in blood CD8+ and CD4+ T cells. The multiple sclerosis controls comprised treatment-naive patients whose relapsing-remitting disease was stable or active. TEMRA cells underwent FACS enrichment and CD8+ and CD4+ T cells underwent negative isolation. RNA, at about 0.45 to 1 ug, was reverse transcribed with random hexamers. TCR beta CDR3 was amplified by immunoSEQ covering 54 Vbeta and 13 Jbeta. From the immunoSEQ multiplex PCR reads, TCRdb called clonotypes with MiXCR, one entry per CDR3 protein. The sample holds about 250,000 distinct CDR3 sequences, 80% to 95% seen once. This clonotype showed up just once. The sequence derives from a human donor with multiple sclerosis. Sequencing was carried out using CD4+ T cells from PBMCs.

CDR3 loop: CASTPRTGMGNQPQHF. The CDR3 DNA reads TGTGCCAGCACCCCCCGGACAGGGATGGGCAATCAGCCCCAGCATTTT. The V gene is TRBV6-6, the J gene TRBJ1-5, with TRBD1 matching 8 bases. V lost 7 bases, J lost 2 bases, and 10 bases stayed unmatched. From germline, CDR1 is MNHNY and CDR2 SVGAGI (reference sequence). CDR3 size: 16 residues.